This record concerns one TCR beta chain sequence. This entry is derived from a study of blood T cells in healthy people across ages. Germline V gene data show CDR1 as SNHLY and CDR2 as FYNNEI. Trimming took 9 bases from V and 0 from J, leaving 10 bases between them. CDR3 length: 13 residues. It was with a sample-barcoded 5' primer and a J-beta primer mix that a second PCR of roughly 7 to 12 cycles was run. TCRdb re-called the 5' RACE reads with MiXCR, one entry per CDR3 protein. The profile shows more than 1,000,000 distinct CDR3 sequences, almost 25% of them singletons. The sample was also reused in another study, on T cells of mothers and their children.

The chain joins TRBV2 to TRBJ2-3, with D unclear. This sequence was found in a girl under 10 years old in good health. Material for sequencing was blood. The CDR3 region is CARFHFSTDTQYF. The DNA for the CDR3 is TGTGCCAGATTTCACTTTAGCACAGATACGCAGTATTTT.